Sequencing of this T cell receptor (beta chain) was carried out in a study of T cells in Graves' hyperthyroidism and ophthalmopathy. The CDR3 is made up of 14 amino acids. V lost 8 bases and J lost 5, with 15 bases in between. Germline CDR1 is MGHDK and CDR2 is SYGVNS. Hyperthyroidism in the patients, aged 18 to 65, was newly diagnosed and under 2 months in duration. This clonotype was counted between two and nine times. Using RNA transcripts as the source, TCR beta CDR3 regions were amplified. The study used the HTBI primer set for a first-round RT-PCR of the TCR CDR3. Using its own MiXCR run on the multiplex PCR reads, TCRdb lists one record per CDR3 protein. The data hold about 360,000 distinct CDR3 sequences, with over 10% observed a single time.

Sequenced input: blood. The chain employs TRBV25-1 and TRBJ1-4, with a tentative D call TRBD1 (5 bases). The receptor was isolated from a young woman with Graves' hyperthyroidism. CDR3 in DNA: TGTGCCAGCCAGGGAGGGTGGCAGAATGAAAAACTGTTTTTT. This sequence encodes CASQGGWQNEKLFF.